This paragraph reports one TCR beta chain. There is no known antigen for this receptor. Sequencer: NextSeq 550. The Human TCR Profiling Kit (MiLaboratory) was used to prepare UMI-labeled 5' RACE TRB cDNA libraries. cDNA synthesis used the entire amount of extracted RNA, and PCR amplification then used the entire amount of cDNA produced. Libraries were prepared in parallel using an identical number of PCR cycles. Per the authors' processing: With a requirement of at least two reads per UMI, MIGEC and MiXCR extracted about 52,000 +/- 9,100 unique UMI-labeled TRB cDNA molecules per library. On average, roughly 40,000 +/- 10,000 functional in-frame TRB CDR3 nucleotide clonotypes lacking stop codons were found per library. After downsampling to 5000 UMI-labeled TRB molecules per sample, diversity metrics such as normalized Shannon-Wiener and Chao1 were calculated in VDJtools. VDJtools was used to calculate clonotype-size-weighted physicochemical properties of the central five CDR3 residues, namely interaction energy, strength, volume and Kidera factor 4. TCRdb reprocessed the reads and lists each CDR3 protein sequence as a single entry, with no DNA. The V and J calls and clone size are TCRdb's, not the authors'. The sample's table covers some 150,000 distinct CDR3 sequences. The top ten hold approximately 0.5% of the sample.

The data originate from a study of CXCR3-negative and CXCR3-positive naive CD8 T cells (dated by TCRdb to about 2019). Regarding the research as a whole: In total, some 140 million TRB reads were obtained, which works out to roughly 1.5 +/- 0.3 million reads per library. Diversity and physicochemical repertoire analyses covered roughly ten donors pooled from two independent experiments. TRBV-TRBJ cluster analysis included naive subsets from five or six donors and memory cells from 3 donors. Findings and caveats that apply to the study as a whole: Repertoire diversity was comparably high in both naive subsets but much lower in memory CD8+ T cells. TRB CDR3s from CXCR3-positive naive cells showed higher hydrophobicity (lower Kidera factor 4), lower energy, and higher strength and volume indices than CXCR3-negative naive cells. Surface CD5, linked to self-reactivity in mice, was comparable between naive subsets; TCR interaction strength was therefore also inferred from TRB CDR3 physicochemical properties. Freshly isolated PBMCs were used for most assays because CXCR3 expression partially decreased after cryopreservation. Naive CXCR3-negative and CXCR3-positive cells from the same donor showed similar TRBV-TRBJ usage, whereas memory cells showed distinct patterns.

Each CD8+ T cell subset was flow-sorted in triplicate, and some 310,000 cells per subset were placed directly into RLT lysis buffer. To exclude memory contaminants, naive CD8+ T cells were stringently defined as CD45RO-CCR7+CD27+CD95-. Using standard density gradient centrifugation, peripheral blood mononuclear cells were isolated from buffy coats. A FACSAria III was used to flow-sort naive CXCR3-negative and CXCR3-positive CD8+ T cells. An RNeasy Mini Kit was used to extract total RNA from the sorted cells. The CDR3 contains 18 residues, cysteine and phenylalanine counted. No DNA is recorded. The CDR1 and CDR2 encoded by the germline V gene are MDHEN and SYDVKM.

The rearranged segments are TRBV28 and TRBJ1-5; TCRdb returns TRBD1, unconfirmable since there is no DNA. This TCR was recovered from a human donor in good health. Some clones in this sample may be carry-over from other donors' samples. Sequencing was performed on naive CXCR3+ CD8+ T cells from blood. The label giving this sample's cell subset or site can be read as: CD45RO-CCR7+CD27+CD95- naive CD8+ T cells expressing CXCR3 (TNR3+). For the CDR3, the sequence is CASSLPLRDRGFNQPQHF.